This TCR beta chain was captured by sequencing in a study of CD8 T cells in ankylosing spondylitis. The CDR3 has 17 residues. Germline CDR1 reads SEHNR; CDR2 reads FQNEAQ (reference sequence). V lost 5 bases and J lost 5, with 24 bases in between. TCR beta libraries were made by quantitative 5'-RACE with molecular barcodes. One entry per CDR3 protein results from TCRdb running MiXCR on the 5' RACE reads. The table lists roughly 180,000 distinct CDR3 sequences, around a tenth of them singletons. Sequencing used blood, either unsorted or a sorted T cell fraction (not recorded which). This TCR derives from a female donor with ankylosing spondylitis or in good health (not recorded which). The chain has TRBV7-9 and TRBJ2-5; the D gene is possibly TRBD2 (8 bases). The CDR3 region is CASSPGGSGRDWETQYF. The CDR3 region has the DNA TGTGCCAGCAGCCCAGGGGGAAGCGGGAGAGATTGGGAGACCCAGTACTTC.